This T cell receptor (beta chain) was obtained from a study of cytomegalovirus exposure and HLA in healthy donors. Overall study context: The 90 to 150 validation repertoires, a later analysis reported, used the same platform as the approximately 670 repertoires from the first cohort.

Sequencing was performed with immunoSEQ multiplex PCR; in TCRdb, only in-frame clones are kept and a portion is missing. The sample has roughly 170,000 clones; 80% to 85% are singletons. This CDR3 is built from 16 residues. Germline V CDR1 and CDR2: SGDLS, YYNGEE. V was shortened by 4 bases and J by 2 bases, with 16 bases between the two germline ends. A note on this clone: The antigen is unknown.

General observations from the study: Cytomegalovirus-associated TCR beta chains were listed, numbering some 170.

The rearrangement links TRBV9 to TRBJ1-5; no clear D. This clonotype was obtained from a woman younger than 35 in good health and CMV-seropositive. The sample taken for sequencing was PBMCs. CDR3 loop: CASSIRGNLGNQPQHF. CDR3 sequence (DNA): TGTGCCAGCAGCATTCGGGGAAATCTGGGCAATCAGCCCCAGCATTTT.